A single sample gave rise to the 14 T cell receptor beta chains below, sequenced in a study of CD8+ T cells in alopecia areata. cDNA prepared by RNA extraction and subsequent reverse transcription served as the template for sequencing. Method: immunoSEQ multiplex PCR; TCRdb's copy keeps in-frame clones and lacks some. The top ten clones hold over 9.5% of a sample with more than 95,000 clones, around 48% of them seen once. Specimen: NKG2D-low CD8+ T cells sorted from blood. The receptor set was obtained from a human donor with alopecia areata.

The rearrangement links TRBV29-1 to TRBJ2-1; 13 nucleotides align to TRBD2. CDR3 length equals 16 residues. In germline, CDR1 is SQVTM, CDR2 ANQGSEA. Trimming took 6 bases from V and 7 from J; bases not matched to a gene: 12. CDR3 sequence (DNA): TGCAGCGTACCCGGAGGGACTAGCGGGGAGGTTAATGAGCAGTTCTTC. It specifies CSVPGGTSGEVNEQFF.

The chain couples TRBV29-1 to TRBJ2-1, with unresolved D. The V gene lost 3 bases and the J gene lost 10 bases, with 7 bases spanning the gap. CDR3 length equals 10 residues. Germline-derived CDR1 and CDR2 are SQVTM and ANQGSEA. The CDR3 loop reads CSVEGQEQFF. DNA for the CDR3: TGCAGCGTTGAGGGCCAGGAGCAGTTCTTC.

The CDR3 DNA sequence: TGTGCCAGCAGCTCCGCCAGGGCTAACTATGGCTACACCTTC. Amino acids: CASSSARANYGYTF. The V gene is TRBV27, the J gene TRBJ1-2, with D perhaps TRBD1 (5 bases). Germline V lookup: CDR1 MNHEY, CDR2 SMNVEV (reference sequence). The CDR3 has 14 amino acids. V lost 6 bases, J lost 0 bases, and 11 bases lay in between.

This clone occurred a few times. This rearrangement joins TRBV29-1 to TRBJ1-3, with D unresolved. The V gene lost 6 bases and the J gene lost 4 bases, with 7 bases spanning the gap. In germline, CDR1 is SQVTM, CDR2 ANQGSEA. The CDR3 consists of 11 residues. The CDR3 DNA sequence: TGCAGCGTACCAGAAGGAAACACCATATATTTT. Translation gives CSVPEGNTIYF.

There are a few counts of this clone. V and J are TRBV29-1 and TRBJ1-2; D gene uncertain. The V gene's germline CDR1 is SQVTM and CDR2 ANQGSEA. This CDR3 has 12 amino acids. The V end lost 4 bases, the J end lost 8 bases, and 14 bases lay between the germline ends. The CDR3 is CSVVEWDGGYTF. In DNA, the CDR3 is TGCAGCGTTGTAGAGTGGGATGGCGGCTACACCTTC.

This clone was found a few times. This sample includes further DNA sequences coding for the same CDR3. The CDR3 loop reads CSVDRGGYEQYF. The CDR3 region has the DNA TGCAGCGTGGACCGTGGGGGCTACGAGCAGTACTTC. V and J are TRBV29-1 and TRBJ2-7, with D perhaps matching TRBD1 or TRBD2 (5 bases each). Germline lookup yields CDR1 SQVTM and CDR2 ANQGSEA. V was clipped by 6 bases and J by 3 bases, with 12 bases between them. This CDR3 spans 12 amino acids.

This clone came up once. The chain employs TRBV11-2 and TRBJ2-3, with no clear D. The CDR3 has 12 amino acids. The V gene lost 2 bases and the J gene lost 6 bases, with 6 bases spanning the gap. Germline V gene data show CDR1 as SGHAT and CDR2 as FQNNGV. The CDR3 DNA follows: TGTGCCAGCAGCTTAACGGCGGATACGCAGTATTTT. Translating gives CASSLTADTQYF.

The V call is TRBV18, the J call TRBJ2-1; D may correspond to TRBD1 or TRBD2 (5 bases each). V lost 0 bases to trimming and J lost 9 bases, with 12 bases between them. The CDR3 runs 14 residues. Germline V gene lookup returns CDR1 KGHSH and CDR2 LQKENI. The chain's CDR3 is CASSPPEAQGEQFF. CDR3 coding DNA: TGTGCCAGCTCACCACCGGAGGCGCAGGGTGAGCAGTTCTTC. Complete variable domain (other parts from reference TRBV18 and TRBJ2-1): NAGVMQNPRHLVRRRGQEARLRCSPMKGHSHVYWYRQLPEEGLKFMVYLQKENIIDESGMPKERFSAEFPKEGPSILRIQQVVRGDSAAYFCASSPPEAQGEQFFGPGTRLTVL.

The chain is built from TRBV7-6 and TRBJ2-3; TRBD1 might be the D (5 bases). The V gene's germline CDR1 is SGHVS and CDR2 FNYEAQ. The CDR3 consists of 14 residues. With 0 bases removed from V and 2 bases from J, the gap between germline ends came to 6 bases. CDR3 sequence (DNA): TGTGCCAGCAGCTTAGCGGACAACACAGATACGCAGTATTTT. This encodes CASSLADNTDTQYF.

This rearrangement joins TRBV18 to TRBJ1-5; no clear D. This CDR3 comprises 14 residues. The V and J ends lost 0 bases and 4 bases respectively, with 7 bases between them. Germline CDR1 reads KGHSH; CDR2 reads LQKENI. This chain's CDR3 is CASSPPAANQPQHF. The CDR3 region has the DNA TGTGCCAGCTCACCACCGGCAGCTAATCAGCCCCAGCATTTT.

The V and J genes are TRBV7-9 and TRBJ2-6; D is undetermined. The V gene's germline CDR1 is SEHNR and CDR2 FQNEAQ (reference sequence). V dropped 8 bases and J dropped 0 bases, with 11 bases sitting between them. The CDR3 has 15 amino acids. CDR3 loop: CASYLSPSGANVLTF. CDR3 bases: TGTGCCAGCTATTTGTCTCCCTCTGGGGCCAACGTCCTGACTTTC.

This clone was seen a handful of times. The chain links TRBV28 to TRBJ2-1; the D call may be TRBD1 or TRBD2 (5 bases each). The CDR3 is 15 amino acids. CDR1 is MDHEN and CDR2 is SYDVKM in the germline V gene. V was cut by 8 bases and J by 0 bases, with 14 bases left in between. The CDR3 reads CASGSSGSSYNEQFF. CDR3 in DNA: TGTGCCAGCGGTTCCTCAGGGAGCTCCTACAATGAGCAGTTCTTC.

There are a few counts of this clone. This sequence joins TRBV29-1 and TRBJ2-7, with TRBD1 matching over 9 bases. Germline V gives CDR1 SQVTM, CDR2 ANQGSEA. The CDR3 totals 11 residues. CDR3 loop: CSGGTGNEQYF. The CDR3 DNA follows: TGCAGTGGGGGGACAGGGAACGAGCAGTACTTC.

This clone was seen only once. The chain joins TRBV30 to TRBJ1-1, with D possibly being TRBD1 (5 bases). Germline loops: CDR1 GTSNPN, CDR2 SVGIG (reference sequence). The CDR3 loop spans 13 amino acids. With 1 base removed from V and 1 base from J, the gap between germline ends came to 7 bases. The CDR3 DNA reads TGTGCCTGGAGTGCTACAGGGAACACTGAAGCTTTCTTT. Its protein product is CAWSATGNTEAFF.